This entry features one T cell receptor (beta chain) sequence. Germline V lookup: CDR1 MGHRA, CDR2 YSYEKL. This CDR3 has 13 residues. V lost 4 bases, J lost 5 bases, and 11 bases lay in between. The data belong to a study of OX40 agonist ivuxolimab in advanced cancers. Study details: Patients were dosed with the agonistic anti-OX40 (CD134) antibody ivuxolimab. Patients achieving partial responses numbered three: one hepatocellular carcinoma case and two cutaneous melanoma cases.

Sampling times: baseline, cycle 4 day 1, cycle 7 day 1. Clones were read by immunoSEQ multiplex PCR, and TCRdb kept only the in-frame ones, dropping some. Of approximately 21,000 clones in the sample, 74% are singletons; the top ten hold 33%. The specimen was CD4+ or CD8+ T cells sorted from blood, collected in a trial of the OX40 agonist ivuxolimab. The clonotype comes from an adult with an advanced solid tumor such as melanoma, head and neck, liver or kidney cancer. The rearrangement uses TRBV4-1 and TRBJ1-1, with D maybe TRBD1 (6 bases). CDR3 amino acids: CASSPGVWTEAFF. The CDR3 DNA reads TGCGCCAGCAGCCCAGGGGTGTGGACTGAAGCTTTCTTT.